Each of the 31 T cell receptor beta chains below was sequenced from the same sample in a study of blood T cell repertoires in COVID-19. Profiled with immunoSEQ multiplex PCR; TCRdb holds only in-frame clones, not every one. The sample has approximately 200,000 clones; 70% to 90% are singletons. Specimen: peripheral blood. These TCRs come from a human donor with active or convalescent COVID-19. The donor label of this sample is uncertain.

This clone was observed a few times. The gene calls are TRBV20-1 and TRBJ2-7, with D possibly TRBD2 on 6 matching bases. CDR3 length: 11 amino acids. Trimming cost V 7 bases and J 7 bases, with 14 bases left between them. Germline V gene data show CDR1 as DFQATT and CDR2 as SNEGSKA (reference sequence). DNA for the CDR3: TGCAGTGGTAGGGGAGCGGGTGAGCAGTACTTC. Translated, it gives CSGRGAGEQYF.

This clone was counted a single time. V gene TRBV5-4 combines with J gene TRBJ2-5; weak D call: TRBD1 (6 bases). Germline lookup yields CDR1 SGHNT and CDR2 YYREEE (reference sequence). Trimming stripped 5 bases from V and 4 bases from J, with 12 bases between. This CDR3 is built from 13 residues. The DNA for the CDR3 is TGTGCCAGCAGAACAGGGAACGGAGAGACCCAGTACTTC. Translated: CASRTGNGETQYF.

As DNA, the CDR3 is TGTGCCAGCAGCTCGACAGGGTTTAATTCACCCCTCCACTTT. Protein: CASSSTGFNSPLHF. The chain links TRBV7-3 to TRBJ1-6; 7 positions agree with TRBD1. The CDR3 has 14 residues. Per the germline V gene, CDR1 is SGHTA and CDR2 is FQGTGA. V lost 4 bases, J lost 6 bases, and 3 bases stayed unmatched.

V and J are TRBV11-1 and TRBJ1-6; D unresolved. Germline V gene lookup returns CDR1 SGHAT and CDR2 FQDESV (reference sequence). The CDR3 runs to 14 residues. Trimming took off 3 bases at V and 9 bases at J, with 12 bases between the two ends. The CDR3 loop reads CASSFPTEFSPLHF. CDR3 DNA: TGTGCCAGCAGCTTCCCTACAGAGTTTTCACCCCTCCACTTT.

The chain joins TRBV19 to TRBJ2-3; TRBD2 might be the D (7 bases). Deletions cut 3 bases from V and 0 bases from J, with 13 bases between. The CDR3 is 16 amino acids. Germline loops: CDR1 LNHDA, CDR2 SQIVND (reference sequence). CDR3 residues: CASSIWRGPSTDTQYF. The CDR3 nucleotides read TGTGCCAGTAGTATTTGGCGGGGGCCTAGCACAGATACGCAGTATTTT.

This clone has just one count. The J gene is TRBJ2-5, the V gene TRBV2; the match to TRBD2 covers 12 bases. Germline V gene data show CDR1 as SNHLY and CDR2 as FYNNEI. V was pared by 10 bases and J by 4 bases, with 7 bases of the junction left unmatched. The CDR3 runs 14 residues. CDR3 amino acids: CAISSGGGRETQYF. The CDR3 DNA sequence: TGTGCCATCTCTAGCGGGGGGGGACGAGAGACCCAGTACTTC.

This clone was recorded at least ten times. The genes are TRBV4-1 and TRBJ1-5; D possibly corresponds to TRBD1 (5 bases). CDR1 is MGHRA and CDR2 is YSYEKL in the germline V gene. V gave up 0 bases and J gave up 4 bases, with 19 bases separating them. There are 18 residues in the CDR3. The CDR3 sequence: CASSQDSILSGGNQPQHF. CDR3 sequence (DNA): TGCGCCAGCAGCCAAGATTCCATTCTGTCGGGGGGAAATCAGCCCCAGCATTTT.

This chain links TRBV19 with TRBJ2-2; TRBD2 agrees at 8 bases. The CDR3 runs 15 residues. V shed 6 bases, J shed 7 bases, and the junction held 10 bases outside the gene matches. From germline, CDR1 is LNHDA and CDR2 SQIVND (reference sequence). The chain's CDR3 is CASRPGLASIGELFF. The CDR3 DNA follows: TGTGCCAGTAGACCCGGACTAGCAAGTATCGGGGAGCTGTTTTTT.

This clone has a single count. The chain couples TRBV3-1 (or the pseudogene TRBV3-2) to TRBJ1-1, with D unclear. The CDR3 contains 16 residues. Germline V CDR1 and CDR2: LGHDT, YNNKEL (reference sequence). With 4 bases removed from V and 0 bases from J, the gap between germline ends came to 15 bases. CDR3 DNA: TGTGCCAGCAGCCTAAAGAAACAACTAATGAACACTGAAGCTTTCTTT. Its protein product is CASSLKKQLMNTEAFF.

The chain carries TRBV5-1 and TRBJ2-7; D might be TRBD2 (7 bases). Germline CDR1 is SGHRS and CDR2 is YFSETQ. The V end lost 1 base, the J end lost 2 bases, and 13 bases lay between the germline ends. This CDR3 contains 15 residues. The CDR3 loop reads CASSLMGGAPYEQYF. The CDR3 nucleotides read TGCGCCAGCAGCTTGATGGGGGGGGCTCCCTACGAGCAGTACTTC. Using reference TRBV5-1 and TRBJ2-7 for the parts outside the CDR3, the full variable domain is KAGVTQTPRYLIKTRGQQVTLSCSPISGHRSVSWYQQTPGQGLQFLFEYFSETQRNKGNFPGRFSGRQFSNSRSEMNVSTLELGDSALYLCASSLMGGAPYEQYFGPGTRLTVT.

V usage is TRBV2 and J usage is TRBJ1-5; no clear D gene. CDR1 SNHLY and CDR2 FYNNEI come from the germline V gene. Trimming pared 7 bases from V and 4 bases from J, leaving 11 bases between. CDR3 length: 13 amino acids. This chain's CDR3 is CASIYFPNQPQHF. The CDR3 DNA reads TGTGCCAGCATCTATTTTCCTAATCAGCCCCAGCATTTT.

CDR3 DNA sequence: TGTGCCAGCAGCTTAGGCGGGGACACAGATACGCAGTATTTT. This translates into CASSLGGDTDTQYF. V usage is TRBV7-2 and J usage is TRBJ2-3; a possible D gene is TRBD2 (6 bases). The germline gives CDR1 SGHTA, CDR2 FQGNSA. CDR3 length: 14 residues. Trimming took 1 base from V and 2 from J, leaving 7 bases between them. Full variable domain (rest looked up from reference TRBV7-2 and TRBJ2-3): GAGVSQSPSNKVTEKGKDVELRCDPISGHTALYWYRQSLGQGLEFLIYFQGNSAPDKSGLPSDRFSAERTGGSVSTLTIQRTQQEDSAVYLCASSLGGDTDTQYFGPGTRLTVL.

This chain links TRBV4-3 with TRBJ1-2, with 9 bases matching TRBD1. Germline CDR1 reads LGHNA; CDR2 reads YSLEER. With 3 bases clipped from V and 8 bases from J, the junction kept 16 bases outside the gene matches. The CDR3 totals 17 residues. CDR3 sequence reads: CASSQSYQDRGYQGYTF. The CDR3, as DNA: TGCGCCAGCAGCCAGAGCTATCAGGACAGGGGATATCAAGGCTACACCTTC.

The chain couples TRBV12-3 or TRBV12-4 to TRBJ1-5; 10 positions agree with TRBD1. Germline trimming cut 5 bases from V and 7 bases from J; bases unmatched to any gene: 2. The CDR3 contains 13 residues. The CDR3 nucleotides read TGTGCCAGCAGTAAGGACAGGGGGCAGCCCCAGCATTTT. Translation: CASSKDRGQPQHF.

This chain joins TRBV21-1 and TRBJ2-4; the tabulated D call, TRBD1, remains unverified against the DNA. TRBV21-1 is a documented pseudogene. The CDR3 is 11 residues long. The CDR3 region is CASRRQIVQYF. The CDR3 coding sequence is TGTGCCAGCCGCCGACAGATCGTTCAGTACTTC.

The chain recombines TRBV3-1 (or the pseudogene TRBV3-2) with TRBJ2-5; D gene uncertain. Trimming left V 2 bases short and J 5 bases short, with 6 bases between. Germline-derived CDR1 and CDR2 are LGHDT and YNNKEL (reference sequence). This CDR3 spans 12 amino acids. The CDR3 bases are TGTGCCAGCAGCCAATTCGAGGAGACCCAGTACTTC. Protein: CASSQFEETQYF.

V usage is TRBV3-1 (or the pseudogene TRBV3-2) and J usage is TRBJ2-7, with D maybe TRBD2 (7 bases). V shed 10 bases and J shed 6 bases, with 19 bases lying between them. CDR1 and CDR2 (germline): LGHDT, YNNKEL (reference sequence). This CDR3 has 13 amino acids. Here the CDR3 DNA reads TGTGCCACCTCCCCCGGGGGGCATCGCGAGCAGTACTTC. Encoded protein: CATSPGGHREQYF.

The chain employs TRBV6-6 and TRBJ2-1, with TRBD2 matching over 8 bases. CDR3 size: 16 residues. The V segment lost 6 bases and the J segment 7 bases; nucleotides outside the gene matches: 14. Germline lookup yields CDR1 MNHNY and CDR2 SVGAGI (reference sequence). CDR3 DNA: TGTGCCAGCAGCCACCTACGACGGGAGGGCCGGAATGAGCAGTTCTTC. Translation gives CASSHLRREGRNEQFF.

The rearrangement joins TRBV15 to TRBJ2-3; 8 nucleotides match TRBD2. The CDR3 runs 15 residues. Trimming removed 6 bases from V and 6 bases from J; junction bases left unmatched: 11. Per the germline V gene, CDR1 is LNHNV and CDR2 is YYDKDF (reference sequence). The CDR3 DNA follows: TGTGCCACCAGGGCTCGGCGGGGGGCTGGGGATACGCAGTATTTT. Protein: CATRARRGAGDTQYF. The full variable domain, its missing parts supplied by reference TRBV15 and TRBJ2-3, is DAMVIQNPRYQVTQFGKPVTLSCSQTLNHNVMYWYQQKSSQAPKLLFHYYDKDFNNEADTPDNFQSRRPNTSFCFLDIRSPGLGDTAMYLCATRARRGAGDTQYFGPGTRLTVL.

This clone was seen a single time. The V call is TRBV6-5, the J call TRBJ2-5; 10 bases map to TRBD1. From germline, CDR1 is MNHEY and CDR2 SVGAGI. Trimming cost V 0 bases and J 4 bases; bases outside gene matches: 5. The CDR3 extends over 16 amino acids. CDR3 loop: CASSYSDRGIGETQYF. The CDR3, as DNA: TGTGCCAGCAGTTACTCGGACAGGGGGATCGGAGAGACCCAGTACTTC.

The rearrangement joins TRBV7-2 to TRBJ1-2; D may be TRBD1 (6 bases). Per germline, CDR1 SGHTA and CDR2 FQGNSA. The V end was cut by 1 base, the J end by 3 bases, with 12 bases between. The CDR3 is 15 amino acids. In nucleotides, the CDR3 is TGTGCCAGCAGCTTAGACAGGGCGGGGGACTATGGCTACACCTTC. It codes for CASSLDRAGDYGYTF.

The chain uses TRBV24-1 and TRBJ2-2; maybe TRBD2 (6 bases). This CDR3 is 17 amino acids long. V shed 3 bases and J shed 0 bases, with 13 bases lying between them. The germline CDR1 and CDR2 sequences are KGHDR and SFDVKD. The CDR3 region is CATSDVQGGPNTGELFF. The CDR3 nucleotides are TGTGCCACCAGTGATGTGCAGGGAGGCCCGAACACCGGGGAGCTGTTTTTT.

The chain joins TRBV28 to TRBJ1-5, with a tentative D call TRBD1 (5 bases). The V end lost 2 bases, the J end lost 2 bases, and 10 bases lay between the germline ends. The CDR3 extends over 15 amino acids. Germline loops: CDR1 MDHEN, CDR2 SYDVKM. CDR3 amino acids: CASSLAGPGNQPQHF. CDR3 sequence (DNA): TGTGCCAGCAGTTTAGCGGGACCAGGCAATCAGCCCCAGCATTTT.

The CDR3: CASSLGWGTANYGYTF. DNA of the CDR3: TGTGCCAGCAGCTTGGGGTGGGGGACAGCAAACTATGGCTACACCTTC. The chain couples TRBV5-5 to TRBJ1-2; 7 bases are a match to TRBD1. The CDR3 has 16 residues. Germline CDR1 is SGHKS and CDR2 is YYEKEE (reference sequence). J lost 2 bases, V lost 0 bases, and 7 bases had no gene match.

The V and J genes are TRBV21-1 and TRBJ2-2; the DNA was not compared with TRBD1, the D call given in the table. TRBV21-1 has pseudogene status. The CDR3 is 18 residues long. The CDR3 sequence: CASSKNFTGGRNTGELFF. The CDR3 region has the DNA TGTGCCAGCAGCAAAAACTTTACAGGGGGCCGGAACACCGGGGAGCTGTTTTTT.

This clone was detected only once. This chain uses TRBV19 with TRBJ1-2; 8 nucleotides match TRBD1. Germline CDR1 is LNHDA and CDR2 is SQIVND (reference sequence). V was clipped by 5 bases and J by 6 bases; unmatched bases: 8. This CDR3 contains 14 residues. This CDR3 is CASSLIRTGNGYTF. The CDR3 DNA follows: TGTGCCAGTAGTCTGATTAGGACAGGGAATGGCTACACCTTC. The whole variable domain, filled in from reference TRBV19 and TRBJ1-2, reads DGGITQSPKYLFRKEGQNVTLSCEQNLNHDAMYWYRQDPGQGLRLIYYSQIVNDFQKGDIAEGYSVSREKKESFPLTVTSAQKNPTAFYLCASSLIRTGNGYTFGSGTRLTVV.

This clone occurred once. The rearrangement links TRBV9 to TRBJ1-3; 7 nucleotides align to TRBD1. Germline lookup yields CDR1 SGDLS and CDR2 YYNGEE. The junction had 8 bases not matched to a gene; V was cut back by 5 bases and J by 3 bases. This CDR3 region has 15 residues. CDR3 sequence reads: CASRKGAGSGNTIYF. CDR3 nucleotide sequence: TGTGCCAGCAGGAAGGGGGCAGGGAGTGGAAACACCATATATTTT.

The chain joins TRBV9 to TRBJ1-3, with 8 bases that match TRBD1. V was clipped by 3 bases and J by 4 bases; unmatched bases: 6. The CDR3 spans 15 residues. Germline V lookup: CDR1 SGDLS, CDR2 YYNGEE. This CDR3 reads CASSADRVSGNTIYF. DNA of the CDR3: TGTGCCAGCAGCGCGGACAGGGTATCCGGAAACACCATATATTTT.

The CDR3 loop reads CASSRLYEQYF. CDR3 nucleotide sequence: TGTGCCAGCTCCCGGTTATACGAGCAGTACTTC. The chain couples TRBV18 to TRBJ2-7; unclear D gene. V dropped 6 bases and J dropped 4 bases, with 7 bases sitting between them. CDR1 is KGHSH and CDR2 is LQKENI in the germline V gene. CDR3 size: 11 residues.

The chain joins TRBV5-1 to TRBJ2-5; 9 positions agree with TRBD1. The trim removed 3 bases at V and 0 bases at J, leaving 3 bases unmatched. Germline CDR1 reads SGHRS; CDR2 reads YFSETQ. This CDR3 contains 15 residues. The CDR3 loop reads CASSSDRGYQETQYF. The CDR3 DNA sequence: TGCGCCAGCAGCTCGGACAGGGGATACCAAGAGACCCAGTACTTC.

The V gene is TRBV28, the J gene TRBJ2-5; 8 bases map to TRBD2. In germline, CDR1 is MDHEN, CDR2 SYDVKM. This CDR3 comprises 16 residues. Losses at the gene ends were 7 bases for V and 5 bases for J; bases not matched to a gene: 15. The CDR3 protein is CASMSSSSGLWETQYF. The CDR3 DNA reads TGTGCCAGCATGTCCTCCTCTAGCGGGTTGTGGGAGACCCAGTACTTC.